These 31 T cell receptor beta chains were all obtained from the same sample, sequenced in a study of CD8 T cells in Susac syndrome. With random hexamers, roughly 0.45 to 1 ug RNA was reverse transcribed. TCRdb recomputed calls from the immunoSEQ multiplex PCR reads with MiXCR, one row per CDR3 protein. The table includes 85,000 to 130,000 distinct CDR3 sequences, approximately 94% detected once. The sequencing input was CD8+ T cells from PBMCs. The receptors here all came from a human donor with Susac syndrome.

The chain recombines TRBV2 with TRBJ2-3, with a possible D match to TRBD1 (5 bases). Trimming pared 7 bases from V and 2 bases from J, leaving 10 bases between. This CDR3 has 13 amino acids. Germline-derived CDR1 and CDR2 are SNHLY and FYNNEI. DNA for the CDR3: TGTGCCAGCAAAAAGGGGTTCACAGATACGCAGTATTTT. It codes for CASKKGFTDTQYF.

The CDR3 coding sequence is TGTGCCAGCAGTCCGGACAGGGGTGAGCAGTTCTTC. This encodes CASSPDRGEQFF. The J gene is TRBJ2-1, the V gene TRBV27; 9 bases agree with TRBD1. V was pared by 5 bases and J by 9 bases, with 2 bases of the junction left unmatched. Per the germline V gene, CDR1 is MNHEY and CDR2 is SMNVEV (reference sequence). The length of the CDR3 is 12 residues.

The chain links TRBV9 to TRBJ1-1; perhaps TRBD1 as D (5 bases). The V end lost 3 bases, the J end lost 4 bases, and 16 bases lay between the germline ends. The CDR3 totals 15 residues. Germline V lookup: CDR1 SGDLS, CDR2 YYNGEE. The CDR3 DNA follows: TGTGCCAGCAGCGGAGACGGGACCGCCAGCACTGAAGCTTTCTTT. Encoded protein: CASSGDGTASTEAFF.

The chain carries TRBV2 and TRBJ1-2; D gene ambiguous. CDR1 is SNHLY and CDR2 is FYNNEI in the germline V gene. V was trimmed by 3 bases and J by 5 bases, leaving 4 bases between them. The CDR3 totals 11 residues. CDR3 sequence reads: CASSDIYGYTF. The CDR3 DNA is TGTGCCAGCAGTGATATTTATGGCTACACCTTC.

The genes are TRBV14 and TRBJ2-7, with D unclear. Germline-derived CDR1 and CDR2 are SGHDN and FVKESK. CDR3 length equals 11 residues. The ends were cut back, 3 bases at V and 3 bases at J, with 3 bases in the middle. CDR3 coding DNA: TGTGCCAGCAGCCAGGGCTACGAGCAGTACTTC. Its translation is CASSQGYEQYF.

The CDR3 protein is CASSRGQEARREQYF. The CDR3 DNA is TGTGCCAGCAGTCGGGGGCAGGAGGCCCGACGCGAGCAGTACTTC. The chain combines TRBV2 with TRBJ2-7, with D perhaps given as TRBD1 or TRBD2 (6 bases each). The ends were cut back, 5 bases at V and 6 bases at J, with 20 bases in the middle. The CDR3 contains 15 residues. CDR1 is SNHLY and CDR2 is FYNNEI in the germline V gene.

The rearrangement uses TRBV9 and TRBJ1-1; 8 bases match TRBD1. V lost 3 bases, J lost 1 base, and 5 bases stayed unmatched. Germline CDR1 is SGDLS and CDR2 is YYNGEE. CDR3 size: 15 residues. The CDR3 loop reads CASSGETGENTEAFF. In DNA, the CDR3 is TGTGCCAGCAGCGGGGAGACAGGGGAGAACACTGAAGCTTTCTTT.

The chain employs TRBV2 and TRBJ2-4; 11 bases map to TRBD2. The junction had 10 bases not matched to a gene; V was cut back by 4 bases and J by 8 bases. The CDR3 totals 16 residues. Germline CDR1 and CDR2: SNHLY and FYNNEI. CDR3 sequence reads: CASSALASGGSDIQYF. Here the CDR3 DNA reads TGTGCCAGCAGTGCTTTAGCTAGCGGGGGGTCGGACATTCAGTACTTC. The full variable domain, its missing parts supplied by reference TRBV2 and TRBJ2-4, is EPEVTQTPSHQVTQMGQEVILRCVPISNHLYFYWYRQILGQKVEFLVSFYNNEISEKSEIFDDQFSVERPDGSNFTLKIRSTKLEDSAMYFCASSALASGGSDIQYFGAGTRLSVL.

This chain links TRBV4-3 with TRBJ1-1; no clear D. V lost 0 bases and J 7 bases, leaving 15 bases between the germline ends. Germline V gene lookup returns CDR1 LGHNA and CDR2 YSLEER. This CDR3 is built from 15 residues. The CDR3 DNA sequence: TGCGCCAGCAGCCAAGATCGGGGTAGGATGGATGAAGCTTTCTTT. The encoded protein is CASSQDRGRMDEAFF.

This rearrangement joins TRBV2 to TRBJ2-1, with D perhaps TRBD1 (6 bases). Germline loops: CDR1 SNHLY, CDR2 FYNNEI. This CDR3 has 12 residues. Trimming pared 6 bases from V and 8 bases from J, leaving 11 bases between. CDR3 region: CASRGARDEQFF. The CDR3 coding sequence is TGTGCCAGCAGGGGGGCGAGGGATGAGCAGTTCTTC.

The chain employs TRBV11-2 and TRBJ2-3; D might be TRBD2 (7 bases). Germline V gene lookup returns CDR1 SGHAT and CDR2 FQNNGV. There are 16 residues in the CDR3. The V end lost 5 bases, the J end lost 4 bases, and 19 bases lay between the germline ends. CDR3 in amino acids: CASSPNLGGGADTQYF. The CDR3 DNA is TGTGCCAGCAGCCCAAACTTGGGGGGGGGCGCAGATACGCAGTATTTT.

This chain connects TRBV7-8 to TRBJ2-1; 9 bases are a match to TRBD2. V shed 3 bases and J 5 bases; nucleotides not matched to a gene: 2. CDR1 is SGHVS, CDR2 FQNEAQ, per germline. This CDR3 comprises 14 residues. The CDR3 sequence is CASSFGGGDNEQFF. The CDR3 DNA is TGTGCCAGCAGCTTTGGCGGGGGGGACAATGAGCAGTTCTTC. The full variable domain, rest sourced from reference TRBV7-8 and TRBJ2-1, is GAGVSQSPRYKVAKRGQDVALRCDPISGHVSLFWYQQALGQGPEFLTYFQNEAQLDKSGLPSDRFFAERPEGSVSTLKIQRTQQEDSAVYLCASSFGGGDNEQFFGPGTRLTVL.

The chain links TRBV6-2 or TRBV6-3 to TRBJ2-5, with D tentatively TRBD2 (5 bases). V was pared by 6 bases and J by 7 bases, with 15 bases between. Germline CDR1 reads MNHEY; CDR2 reads SVGEGT. CDR3 size: 13 residues. CDR3 DNA: TGTGCCAGCAGCAGCTCGGGGTCGAGGACCCAGTACTTC. Translation gives CASSSSGSRTQYF.

The rearrangement links TRBV29-1 to TRBJ2-1, with D maybe TRBD2 (7 bases). The CDR3 is made up of 15 amino acids. V lost 7 bases and J lost 0, with 16 bases in between. Per the germline V gene, CDR1 is SQVTM and CDR2 is ANQGSEA. CDR3 sequence reads: CSAQGGASSYNEQFF. The CDR3 coding sequence is TGCAGCGCCCAAGGGGGGGCCAGCTCCTACAATGAGCAGTTCTTC.

The rearrangement uses TRBV7-9 and TRBJ2-1; TRBD2 is a possible D gene (6 bases). The CDR3 contains 16 residues. V dropped 5 bases and J dropped 0 bases, with 14 bases sitting between them. Looked up from germline, CDR1 is SEHNR and CDR2 is FQNEAQ (reference sequence). The CDR3 nucleotides are TGTGCCAGCAGCGGATATCGGGGGAGCTCCTACAATGAGCAGTTCTTC. This encodes CASSGYRGSSYNEQFF.

The chain recombines TRBV9 with TRBJ1-5; D is unresolved. CDR3 size: 13 residues. Trimming left V 0 bases short and J 7 bases short, with 8 bases between. CDR1 and CDR2 (germline): SGDLS, YYNGEE. Written as DNA, the CDR3 is TGTGCCAGCAGCGTAGATGCACGGCAGCCCCAGCATTTT. This sequence encodes CASSVDARQPQHF. Together with reference TRBV9 and TRBJ1-5, the CDR3 gives the full variable domain: DSGVTQTPKHLITATGQRVTLRCSPRSGDLSVYWYQQSLDQGLQFLIQYYNGEERAKGNILERFSAQQFPDLHSELNLSSLELGDSALYFCASSVDARQPQHFGDGTRLSIL.

The rearrangement uses TRBV20-1 and TRBJ2-5; D is unclear. Trimming shortened V by 3 bases and J by 5 bases, and 16 bases separated the two germline ends. Germline V gene sequence: CDR1 DFQATT, CDR2 SNEGSKA (reference sequence). This CDR3 region has 14 residues. The DNA of the CDR3 is TGCAGTGCTAGTAGGCGGCGAGGACCGGAGACCCAGTACTTC. Its translation is CSASRRRGPETQYF.

This chain's CDR3 is CASSLPGRLAGEQYF. The CDR3, as DNA: TGTGCCAGCAGCCTTCCGGGCAGGTTAGCCGGCGAGCAGTACTTC. This chain links TRBV7-6 with TRBJ2-7; D unresolved. The CDR3 is 15 residues long. V lost 5 bases and J lost 6, with 20 bases in between. CDR1 is SGHVS, CDR2 FNYEAQ, per germline.

The chain joins TRBV6-2 or TRBV6-3 to TRBJ2-5, with D hard to call. Trimming removed 4 bases at V and 3 bases at J, with 6 bases between. CDR3 length equals 12 residues. Germline V gene lookup returns CDR1 MNHEY and CDR2 SVGEGT. In DNA form, the CDR3 reads TGTGCCAGCAGTTCCGGAAAAGAGACCCAGTACTTC. The encoded protein is CASSSGKETQYF.

The chain joins TRBV20-1 to TRBJ1-4; TRBD1 matches 7 bases. The CDR3 loop spans 14 amino acids. V trimming: 0 bases; J trimming: 6 bases; junction bases outside the gene matches: 4. The germline V gene has CDR1 DFQATT and CDR2 SNEGSKA (reference sequence). The CDR3 nucleotides are TGCAGTGCTAGAGATCTAACAGGGGATGAAAAACTGTTTTTT. It encodes CSARDLTGDEKLFF.

J is TRBJ2-1 and V is TRBV9; 8 nucleotides align to TRBD2. The germline V gene has CDR1 SGDLS and CDR2 YYNGEE. CDR3 length equals 16 residues. After removal of 4 bases from V and 6 bases from J, the junction contained 12 bases not matched to a gene. The CDR3: CASSFPLGGGPNEQFF. The CDR3 DNA follows: TGTGCCAGCAGCTTCCCCCTGGGCGGGGGGCCCAATGAGCAGTTCTTC.

V is TRBV4-3 and J is TRBJ1-5; D ambiguous. Per the germline V gene, CDR1 is LGHNA and CDR2 is YSLEER. The CDR3 loop spans 16 amino acids. V was trimmed by 2 bases and J by 3 bases, leaving 14 bases between them. CDR3 nucleotides: TGCGCCAGCAGCCAAAATACGGGCACCGTCAATCAGCCCCAGCATTTT. Its translation: CASSQNTGTVNQPQHF.

The table lists this clonotype with a count of one. The chain is built from TRBV6-2 or TRBV6-3 and TRBJ2-7; 9 positions match TRBD1. Germline CDR1 MNHEY, CDR2 SVGEGT. V was pared by 5 bases and J by 6 bases, with 8 bases of the junction left unmatched. There are 14 residues in the CDR3. CDR3 DNA: TGTGCCAGCAGTCGCCGGGACAGGGAGGGCGAGCAGTACTTC. It encodes CASSRRDREGEQYF.

V gene TRBV11-2 combines with J gene TRBJ2-3; D is unresolved. The CDR3 has 15 residues. CDR1 SGHAT and CDR2 FQNNGV come from the germline V gene. V gave up 0 bases and J gave up 3 bases, with 10 bases separating them. CDR3 sequence (DNA): TGTGCCAGCAGCTTAGATGTTCCACATACAGATACGCAGTATTTT. This gives the protein CASSLDVPHTDTQYF.

This chain links TRBV9 with TRBJ2-5, with a weak D call TRBD1 (5 bases). The CDR3 covers 15 residues. V was cut by 0 bases and J by 4 bases, with 13 bases left in between. The germline V gene encodes CDR1 SGDLS and CDR2 YYNGEE. The CDR3 is CASSVGGHQRETQYF. CDR3 in DNA: TGTGCCAGCAGCGTAGGAGGACACCAAAGAGAGACCCAGTACTTC.

This chain links TRBV29-1 with TRBJ2-1; no definite D call. Germline values: CDR1 SQVTM, CDR2 ANQGSEA. Trimming took 7 bases from V and 5 from J, leaving 15 bases between them. This CDR3 comprises 13 residues. CDR3 sequence reads: CSGGYGSNNEQFF. The CDR3 DNA reads as TGCAGCGGAGGATACGGGTCCAACAATGAGCAGTTCTTC.

The chain employs TRBV27 and TRBJ1-6; weak D call: TRBD1 (5 bases). The CDR3 is 14 residues long. V lost 6 bases to trimming and J lost 9 bases, with 15 bases between them. Germline CDR1 is MNHEY and CDR2 is SMNVEV (reference sequence). The CDR3, as DNA: TGTGCCAGCAGAGGGGTCAGTGGGTCTTCACCCCTCCACTTT. It translates to CASRGVSGSSPLHF.

CDR3 bases: TGTGCCAGCAGCCTCGGGACAAGTGAGAGCGATGAGCAGTTCTTC. It encodes CASSLGTSESDEQFF. The chain has TRBV9 and TRBJ2-1; D is possibly TRBD1 (6 bases). Germline CDR1 is SGDLS and CDR2 is YYNGEE. There are 15 residues in the CDR3. With 4 bases removed from V and 8 bases from J, the gap between germline ends came to 19 bases.

V usage is TRBV24-1 and J usage is TRBJ1-6; D is possibly TRBD1 (6 bases). V was trimmed by 3 bases and J by 3 bases, leaving 8 bases between them. CDR3 length equals 15 residues. The germline gives CDR1 KGHDR, CDR2 SFDVKD. The CDR3 region has the DNA TGTGCCACCAGTGATCCGGGACACTATAATTCACCCCTCCACTTT. Translated: CATSDPGHYNSPLHF.

The V and J genes are TRBV27 and TRBJ2-1; 10 nucleotides agree with TRBD2. Losses at the gene ends were 5 bases for V and 10 bases for J; bases not matched to a gene: 8. Per the germline V gene, CDR1 is MNHEY and CDR2 is SMNVEV (reference sequence). The CDR3 spans 14 residues. CDR3 nucleotides: TGTGCCAGCAGTCTTCTACTAGCGGGGTCCGAGCAGTTCTTC. It translates to CASSLLLAGSEQFF.

The chain employs TRBV9 and TRBJ1-1, with 8 positions matching TRBD1. The germline CDR1 and CDR2 sequences are SGDLS and YYNGEE. V was pared by 0 bases and J by 1 base, with 5 bases of the junction left unmatched. The CDR3 loop spans 16 amino acids. In DNA form, the CDR3 reads TGTGCCAGCAGCGTAGGACAGGGGATAGGGAACACTGAAGCTTTCTTT. Its protein is CASSVGQGIGNTEAFF.